This T cell receptor beta chain is from a study of T cells in Graves' hyperthyroidism and ophthalmopathy. With 4 bases removed from V and 9 bases from J, the gap between germline ends came to 18 bases. This CDR3 spans 14 amino acids. Germline V gene data show CDR1 as SGHAT and CDR2 as FQNNGV. Amplified regions were TCR beta CDR3 sequences from RNA transcripts. HTBI primers were employed in a first-round RT-PCR of the TCR CDR3. TCRdb re-derived calls from the multiplex PCR reads in MiXCR, one entry per CDR3 protein. The data show some 560,000 distinct CDR3 sequences, approximately 15% seen once. This clonotype was counted at least ten times.

Sequencing was carried out using blood. The source is a woman between 35 and 50 years old with Graves' hyperthyroidism. V and J are TRBV11-2 and TRBJ2-5, with D possibly being TRBD1 (7 bases). The CDR3: CASSSQGVREAQYF. CDR3 bases: TGTGCCAGCAGCTCCCAGGGGGTCAGGGAGGCCCAGTACTTC.